This is a list of T cell receptor beta chains from one sample in a study of T cell responses to AZD1222 COVID-19 vaccine. The table came from immunoSEQ multiplex PCR; TCRdb's copy has only in-frame clones and leaves some out. Of tens of thousands of clones detected, around 81% appear once; the ten largest clones hold 26%. The sequenced sample was peripheral blood, obtained 28 days after the second AZD1222 dose. The source is an adult who received the AZD1222 COVID-19 vaccine. Both conserved end residues are part of each CDR3. A D gene is named only where the DNA matches it firmly. Clone size is not always given. Where it is, it says once, few, many or a class for expanded clones.

D | J | size | V | DNA | CDR3
NA | TRBJ1-4 | NA | TRBV18 | TGTGCCAGCTCACCTGGGGGGAATGAAAAACTGTTTTTT | CASSPGGNEKLFF
TRBD1 | TRBJ1-4 | NA | TRBV28 | TGTGCCAGCAGTCCAGGGGACAGGTCAACTAATGAAAAACTGTTTTTT | CASSPGDRSTNEKLFF
NA | TRBJ1-4 | NA | TRBV7-2 | TGTGCCAGCAGCTTAAAGAGGGGTTCGACTAATGAAAAACTGTTTTTT | CASSLKRGSTNEKLFF
NA | TRBJ1-1 | NA | TRBV28 | TGTGCCAGCAGTTTGTGGGTGAGCGGGAACACTGAAGCTTTCTTT | CASSLWVSGNTEAFF
TRBD1 | TRBJ2-1 | NA | TRBV5-6 | TGTGCCAGCAGCTTGGCTCCGGACAGGTACAATGAGCAGTTCTTC | CASSLAPDRYNEQFF
NA | TRBJ2-7 | NA | TRBV11-3 | TGTGCCAGCAGCCAAGAAACTCTATCTGAGCAGTACTTC | CASSQETLSEQYF
TRBD2 | TRBJ2-5 | NA | TRBV29-1 | TGCAGCGTTGCGGGGTCTAGCGGGAGATCGGCAGAGACCCAGTACTTC | CSVAGSSGRSAETQYF
TRBD1 | TRBJ1-4 | NA | TRBV30 | TGTGCCTGGAACCGCCCCGGGACAGCGAATGAAAAACTGTTTTTT | CAWNRPGTANEKLFF
TRBD1 | TRBJ2-7 | NA | TRBV5-1 | TGCGCCAGCCGCACAGGGGGCTTTATCTACGAGCAGTACTTC | CASRTGGFIYEQYF
NA | TRBJ2-3 | NA | TRBV6-6 | TGTGCCAGCAGTCCCAGGGTAATCGATTCTTTTGCAGATACGCAGTATTTT | CASSPRVIDSFADTQYF
NA | TRBJ1-2 | NA | TRBV24-1 | TGTGCCACCAGTGATTTGCAAGGACCCAGGGTTTACTATGGCTACACCTTC | CATSDLQGPRVYYGYTF
TRBD1 | TRBJ1-1 | NA | TRBV27 | TGTGCCAGCAGTTTTGACATGGACAGGGAAGCTTTCTTT | CASSFDMDREAFF
NA | TRBJ2-3 | NA | TRBV5-6 | TGTGCCAGCAGCCCTTCCGGCGGCTACACAGATACGCAGTATTTT | CASSPSGGYTDTQYF
NA | TRBJ1-1 | NA | TRBV7-2 | TGTGCCAGCAAGGGAGGAGGGGCTTCGAACACTGAAGCTTTCTTT | CASKGGGASNTEAFF
NA | TRBJ2-7 | NA | TRBV27 | TGTGCCAGCAGTTTATCAACCAGTCGTGCTACGGAGGGGCAGTACTTC | CASSLSTSRATEGQYF
NA | TRBJ1-2 | NA | TRBV18 | TGTGCCAGCTCACCACGGTACAGGGAGAACTATGGCTACACCTTC | CASSPRYRENYGYTF
NA | TRBJ1-6 | NA | TRBV6-5 | TGTGCCAGCAGTTGGAGTGGTTCACCCCTCCACTTT | CASSWSGSPLHF
NA | TRBJ1-5 | NA | TRBV6-2/TRBV6-3 | TGTGCCAGCAGTTACTCGAGTCAGGGCCACAATCAGCCCCAGCATTTT | CASSYSSQGHNQPQHF
NA | TRBJ1-1 | NA | TRBV13 | TGTGCCAGCAGCGCGGACATGATGAACACTGAAGCTTTCTTT | CASSADMMNTEAFF
NA | TRBJ2-7 | NA | TRBV19 | TGTGCCAGTTTCCAGGGCCTTCGCGTCTACGAGCAGTACTTC | CASFQGLRVYEQYF
NA | TRBJ2-1 | once | TRBV7-8 | TGTGCCAGCAGCTTAGAAAGGGGGAGTAGGAATGAGCAGTTCTTC | CASSLERGSRNEQFF
TRBD1 | TRBJ1-6 | NA | TRBV6-5 | TGTGCCAGCAGTTATCTTGGGGGACAGTTAAATTCACCCCTCCACTTT | CASSYLGGQLNSPLHF
TRBD2 | TRBJ2-7 | NA | TRBV27 | TGTGCCAGCAGTTTCTTTGCGGGAGGGGCTACCTACGAGCAGTACTTC | CASSFFAGGATYEQYF
NA | TRBJ1-1 | NA | TRBV5-4 | TGTGCCAGCAGCTTGACCGGTTTTGACACTGAAGCTTTCTTT | CASSLTGFDTEAFF
TRBD2 | TRBJ2-1 | NA | TRBV30 | TGTGCCTGGAGACTTAGCGGGAGGAGGGTTGAGCAGTTCTTC | CAWRLSGRRVEQFF
NA | TRBJ2-2 | NA | TRBV6-4 | TGTGCCAGCAGTGCGCAGGACACCGGGGAGCTGTTTTTT | CASSAQDTGELFF
NA | TRBJ1-1 | few | TRBV7-3 | TGTGCCAGCAGCCGATTAATGGACACTGAAGCTTTCTTT | CASSRLMDTEAFF
NA | TRBJ1-5 | NA | TRBV5-1 | TGCGCCAGCAGCTTGGAGTGGGGACAGCCCCAGCATTTT | CASSLEWGQPQHF
NA | TRBJ1-2 | NA | TRBV19 | TGTGCCAGTAGTATAGATTGGCAGGGGATGTATGGCTACACCTTC | CASSIDWQGMYGYTF
TRBD1 | TRBJ2-7 | NA | TRBV10-3 | TGTGCCATCAGTGGGGGACAGGGGGCCTACGAGCAGTACTTC | CAISGGQGAYEQYF
TRBD1 | TRBJ1-1 | few | TRBV7-6 | TGTGCCAGCAGCCCCCGGACAGGCGGGAACACTGAAGCTTTCTTT | CASSPRTGGNTEAFF